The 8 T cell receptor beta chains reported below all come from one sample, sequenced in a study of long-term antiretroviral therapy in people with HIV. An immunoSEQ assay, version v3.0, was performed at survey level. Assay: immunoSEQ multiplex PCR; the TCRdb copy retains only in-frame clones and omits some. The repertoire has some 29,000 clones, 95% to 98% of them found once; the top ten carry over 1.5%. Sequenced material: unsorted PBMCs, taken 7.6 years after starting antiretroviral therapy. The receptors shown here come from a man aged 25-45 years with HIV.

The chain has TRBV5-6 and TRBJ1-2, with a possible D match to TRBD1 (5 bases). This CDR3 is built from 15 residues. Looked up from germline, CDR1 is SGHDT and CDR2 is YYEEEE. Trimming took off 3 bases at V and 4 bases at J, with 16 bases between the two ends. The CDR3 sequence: CASSSGGGPSYGYTF. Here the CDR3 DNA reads TGTGCCAGCAGCTCCGGGGGGGGACCTTCCTATGGCTACACCTTC.

The CDR3 protein is CASVPGTANTEAFF. In nucleotides, the CDR3 is TGTGCCAGCGTACCAGGGACGGCGAACACTGAAGCTTTCTTT. The chain recombines TRBV2 with TRBJ1-1; a possible D gene is TRBD1 (5 bases). This CDR3 is 14 amino acids long. Trimming removed 8 bases at V and 1 base at J, with 14 bases between. The germline V gene has CDR1 SNHLY and CDR2 FYNNEI.

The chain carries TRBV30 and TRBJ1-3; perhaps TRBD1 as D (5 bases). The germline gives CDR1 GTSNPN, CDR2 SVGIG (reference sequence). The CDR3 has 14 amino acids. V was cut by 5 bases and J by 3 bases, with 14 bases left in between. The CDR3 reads CAWARREVGNTIYF. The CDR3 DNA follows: TGTGCCTGGGCCCGCAGGGAAGTTGGAAACACCATATATTTT.

The CDR3 nucleotides read TGCGCCAGCAGCTTGGGCCCAGATTTCAACACTGAAGCTTTCTTT. Translating it yields CASSLGPDFNTEAFF. The chain has TRBV5-1 and TRBJ1-1; D unresolved. Trimming removed 0 bases from V and 2 bases from J, with 11 bases in between. The CDR3 has 15 residues. The germline V gene has CDR1 SGHRS and CDR2 YFSETQ.

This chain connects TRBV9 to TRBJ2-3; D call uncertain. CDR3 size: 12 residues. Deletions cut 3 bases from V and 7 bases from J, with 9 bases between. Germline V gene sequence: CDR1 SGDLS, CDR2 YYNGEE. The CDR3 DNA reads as TGTGCCAGCAGCGATCCCAGTCATACGCAGTATTTT. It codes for CASSDPSHTQYF.

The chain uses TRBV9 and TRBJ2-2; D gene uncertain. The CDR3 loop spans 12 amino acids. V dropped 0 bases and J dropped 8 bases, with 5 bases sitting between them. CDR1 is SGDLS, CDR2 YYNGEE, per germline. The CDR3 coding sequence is TGTGCCAGCAGCGTAGCTACAGGGGAGCTGTTTTTT. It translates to CASSVATGELFF.

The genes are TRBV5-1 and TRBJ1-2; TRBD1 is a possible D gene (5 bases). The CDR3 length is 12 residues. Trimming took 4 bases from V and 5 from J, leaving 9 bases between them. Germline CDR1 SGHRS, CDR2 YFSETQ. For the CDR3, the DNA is TGCGCCAGCAGCGGGGGGGTGTATGGCTACACCTTC. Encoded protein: CASSGGVYGYTF.

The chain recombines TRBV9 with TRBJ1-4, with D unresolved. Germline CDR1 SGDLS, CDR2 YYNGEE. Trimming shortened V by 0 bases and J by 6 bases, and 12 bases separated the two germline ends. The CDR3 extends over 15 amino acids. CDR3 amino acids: CASSVASGYDEKLFF. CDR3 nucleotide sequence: TGTGCCAGCAGCGTAGCATCGGGATATGATGAAAAACTGTTTTTT.